A selection of T cell receptor beta chains follows, all from one sample in a study of blood T cell repertoires in COVID-19. Only in-frame clones appear in the TCRdb table, and some are missing; sequencing was by immunoSEQ multiplex PCR. The repertoire consists of fewer than 100,000 clones, with more than 70% occurring once and the leading ten covering approximately 8%. The material sequenced was peripheral blood. All receptors derive from a human donor with acute or convalescent COVID-19. The donor label of this sample is uncertain. The CDR3 runs from the conserved cysteine through the conserved F or W. Fields, in order: J gene, clone size, V gene, D gene, CDR3 protein, CDR3 DNA. A D gene is named only where the DNA matches it firmly. Some rows mark clone size as missing; the rest say once, few, many or name a class of expanded clone.

TRBJ2-2 | - | TRBV7-7 | - | CASSRTNTGELFF | TGTGCCAGCAGCCGTACGAACACCGGGGAGCTGTTTTTT
TRBJ2-2 | - | TRBV7-9 | TRBD1 | CAIEDRANTGELFF | TGTGCCATCGAAGACAGGGCGAACACCGGGGAGCTGTTTTTT
TRBJ2-3 | once | TRBV6-2/TRBV6-3 | TRBD2 | CASSTGLAGTDTQYF | TGTGCCAGCAGTACTGGACTAGCGGGCACAGATACGCAGTATTTT
TRBJ2-7 | - | TRBV6-5 | - | CASSYSGSSYEQYF | TGTGCCAGCAGTTACTCTGGGAGCTCCTACGAGCAGTACTTC
TRBJ1-3 | - | TRBV7-8 | - | CASSLAPGTGNTIYF | TGTGCCAGCAGCTTAGCACCGGGGACTGGAAACACCATATATTTT
TRBJ2-2 | - | TRBV7-3 | - | CASSQAGPGELFF | TGTGCCAGCAGCCAAGCAGGGCCCGGGGAGCTGTTTTTT
TRBJ2-3 | - | TRBV11-3 | - | CASSFSGIDTQYF | TGTGCCAGCAGCTTCTCAGGGATAGATACGCAGTATTTT
TRBJ2-2 | - | TRBV19 | TRBD2 | CASTDGGVAGELFF | TGTGCCAGTACTGATGGGGGGGTGGCCGGGGAGCTGTTTTTT
TRBJ2-3 | - | TRBV7-3 | TRBD2 | CASSPRGGLAGTDTQYF | TGTGCCAGCAGCCCCCGGGGGGGACTAGCGGGCACAGATACGCAGTATTTT
TRBJ2-3 | - | TRBV27 | TRBD2 | CASSPRRTSGDIDTQYF | TGTGCCAGCAGTCCGCGAAGGACTAGCGGGGATATAGATACGCAGTATTTT
TRBJ2-1 | - | TRBV6-5 | TRBD2 | CASSYSTSGGPRGQFF | TGTGCCAGCAGTTACTCGACTAGCGGGGGGCCAAGGGGGCAGTTCTTC
TRBJ2-5 | - | TRBV14 | - | CASSQIRETQYF | TGTGCCAGCAGCCAAATACGGGAGACCCAGTACTTC
TRBJ2-1 | - | TRBV7-9 | - | CASSEGYNEQFF | TGTGCCAGCAGCGAGGGATACAATGAGCAGTTCTTC
TRBJ2-1 | - | TRBV2 | - | CASSRGYNEQFF | TGTGCCAGCAGCAGGGGCTATAATGAGCAGTTCTTC
TRBJ2-2 | few | TRBV2 | - | CASSMRYTGELFF | TGTGCCAGCAGTATGAGGTATACCGGGGAGCTGTTTTTT
TRBJ2-5 | - | TRBV5-6 | - | CASSLESPQETQYF | TGTGCCAGCAGCCTGGAGAGTCCTCAAGAGACCCAGTACTTC
TRBJ1-1 | - | TRBV5-4 | TRBD1 | CASSATGTGGMNTEAFF | TGTGCCAGCAGCGCGACCGGGACAGGAGGCATGAACACTGAAGCTTTCTTT
TRBJ2-3 | - | TRBV24-1 | TRBD1 | CATSDLVRTGRTDTQYF | TGTGCCACCAGTGATTTAGTTAGGACAGGGAGGACAGATACGCAGTATTTT
TRBJ2-7 | - | TRBV7-9 | TRBD1 | CASSPGQGALASEQYF | TGTGCCAGCAGCCCAGGACAGGGGGCGTTGGCCTCCGAGCAGTACTTC
TRBJ1-6 | - | TRBV11-3 | - | CASSVNGSPLHF | TGTGCCAGCAGTGTGAACGGTTCACCCCTCCACTTT
TRBJ2-2 | - | TRBV5-1 | TRBD1 | CASSRTGGDTGELFF | TGCGCCAGCAGCAGGACAGGGGGTGACACCGGGGAGCTGTTTTTT
TRBJ1-6 | - | TRBV28 | - | CASSALGGPNTPLHF | TGTGCCAGCAGTGCCTTGGGAGGACCCAACACACCCCTCCACTTT
TRBJ1-5 | few | TRBV30 | - | CAWSSGGNQPQHF | TGTGCCTGGAGTAGCGGGGGCAATCAGCCCCAGCATTTT
TRBJ1-6 | - | TRBV5-4 | - | CASSPLAAPLHF | TGTGCCAGCAGCCCCCTGGCGGCGCCCCTCCACTTT
TRBJ2-7 | - | TRBV7-2 | - | CASSSPAGLSEQYF | TGTGCCAGCAGCTCCCCGGCAGGGCTTTCAGAGCAGTACTTC
TRBJ2-3 | - | TRBV3-1/TRBV3-2 | - | CASSPYLGRTTDTQYF | TGTGCCAGCAGCCCCTATTTGGGGCGGACCACAGATACGCAGTATTTT
TRBJ2-2 | - | TRBV3-1/TRBV3-2 | TRBD1 | CASSQGTGNTGELFF | TGTGCCAGCAGCCAAGGGACAGGGAACACCGGGGAGCTGTTTTTT
TRBJ1-3 | few | TRBV5-1 | - | CASSLEGEVLSGNTIYF | TGCGCCAGCAGCTTGGAAGGGGAAGTACTCTCTGGAAACACCATATATTTT
TRBJ1-4 | - | TRBV2 | - | CASSVAGVSNEKLFF | TGTGCCAGCAGTGTGGCAGGGGTGTCTAATGAAAAACTGTTTTTT
TRBJ2-5 | - | TRBV7-3 | - | CASSSYGAGETQYF | TGTGCCAGCAGTTCTTACGGGGCGGGGGAGACCCAGTACTTC
TRBJ1-5 | - | TRBV3-1/TRBV3-2 | TRBD1 | CASSAGTATSNQPQHF | TGTGCCAGCAGTGCCGGGACAGCTACTAGCAATCAGCCCCAGCATTTT